This T cell receptor (beta chain) was retrieved from a study of regulatory T cells in long-lasting Graves disease. Relying on iRepertoire HTBI primers and Arm-PCR of CDR3 regions, the team built TCR beta libraries. TCRdb reprocessed the multiplex PCR reads via MiXCR and lists one record per CDR3 protein. There are roughly 510,000 distinct CDR3 sequences in the sample; about 16% occur only once, and around 12% lies in the top ten. Trimming removed 8 bases from V and 7 bases from J, with 14 bases in between. The CDR3 totals 13 residues. Germline V gives CDR1 MDHEN, CDR2 SYDVKM. The time point was: newly diagnosed GD, antithyroid drugs for less than 3 months. PBMC RNA was the source of the TCR library. Another study also made use of these data, one on T cells in Graves' hyperthyroidism and ophthalmopathy.

Sample: peripheral blood mononuclear cells (PBMCs), taken at new diagnosis, from a patient treated with antithyroid drugs. This TCR was recovered from a man between 18 and 35 years old with Graves disease. The V and J genes are TRBV28 and TRBJ1-4; D not certain. CDR3 coding DNA: TGTGCCAGCCAGGAGGCAAGAGGTGAAAAACTGTTTTTT. It encodes CASQEARGEKLFF.